This T cell receptor (beta chain) was captured by sequencing in a study of radiation and T cells in renal cell carcinoma. General study points: Intratumoral heterogeneity was not captured in these approximately 1 g regions.

Data came from immunoSEQ multiplex PCR; TCRdb stores just in-frame clones and leaves some out. The table records about 24,000 clones, over 45% of them present only once. The CDR3 covers 17 residues. CDR1 is SEHNR, CDR2 FQNEAQ, per germline (reference sequence). The V gene end was trimmed by 3 bases and the J gene end by 2 bases; junction bases not matched to a gene: 12. Stated treatment: treatment-naive control, cytoreductive nephrectomy. Control tumors came from treatment-naive patients without prior radiation. Controls included a few female and around ten male donors, resected 2011 to 2014. A remark on this clone: Its specificity is not known.

Sample: tumor tissue, taken from a patient whose treatment was nephrectomy without radiotherapy. The V and J genes are TRBV7-9 and TRBJ1-1; 7 nucleotides align to TRBD1. The origin of this receptor is a man aged 35 to 55 with renal cell carcinoma. CDR3 in DNA: TGTGCCAGCAGCTTTAGCATCGGCAGGGGGACCAACACTGAAGCTTTCTTT. Amino acid sequence: CASSFSIGRGTNTEAFF.